The entry below describes one TCR beta chain. Its recognized antigen is unknown. Per-base quality was not reported, and no clone a single base away is much larger than it. The data originate from a study of stem cell transplantation in POMP-related autoinflammatory disease (dated by TCRdb to the early 2020s). In terms of the full investigation: The study hypothesized that defective thymoproteasomes impair MHC class I-dependent CD8+ T-cell differentiation and positive selection, skewing the TRB repertoire. Before transplant, patients showed CD4+ naive T-cell skewing, low CD8+ T-cell proportions, and reduced T-cell cytokine secretion. The effect of POMP deficiency on T-cell receptor beta repertoire diversity and CDR3 characteristics was assessed using high-throughput TRB sequencing. Results the study describes overall, beyond this receptor: In PRAID patients, the trend toward lower diversity and increased clonality reached statistical significance only for regulatory T cells. Across all analyzed T-cell subsets, PRAID patients tended toward lower TRB diversity and higher clonality. The number of unique TRB V-J gene pairings was restricted in PRAID patients.

Reading the label with the study, this specimen's time point is: before hematopoietic stem cell transplant. PRAID was a condition in which autoinflammation came alongside prominent immunodeficiency. T-cell subsets (conventional T cells, CD8+ T cells, regulatory T cells, T follicular helper cells) were sorted before TRB sequencing. To prepare the library, the immunoSEQ multiplex PCR assay was applied. On the authors' methods: Repertoire diversity was quantified with Shannon entropy, accounting for clonal size distribution. Clonotype distribution inequality was measured with the Gini-Simpson index (Simpson_1-D). Entries here come from immuneACCESS through TCRdb and include only in-frame sequences with V and J called. Some clones fail to appear in such tables; in the studies checked, an unresolved V gene covers under half of the shortfall, and the cause of the remainder is unknown. That table is the source of V, J and clone size, and D and trimming were worked out from the DNA. The sample has around 9,700 clones on record, just over 90% of them singletons. The ten biggest clones cover less than 3% of the sample.

From V the trimming removes 5 bases and from J it removes 4 bases, while the gene matches leave 4 bases of the junction unaccounted for. Its CDR3 holds 15 amino acids, cysteine through phenylalanine. Left in the record is the CDR3 DNA by itself, 45 bases read in frame from the first base. The germline V gene provides CDR1 SGHVS and CDR2 FQNEAQ. This receptor chain uses TRBV7-8 and TRBJ1-6, with 8 junctional bases fitting TRBD1. The sequence was collected from a human donor with POMP-related autoinflammation and immune dysregulation (PRAID). The source was CD8+ T cells from PBMCs, collected before stem cell transplantation. The CDR3 reads as follows: CASSPGGAYNSPLHF. The nucleotides are TGTGCCAGCAGCCCAGGGGGCGCGTATAATTCACCCCTCCACTTT. Reference TRBV7-8 and TRBJ1-6 genes cover what lies past the CDR3, so the full variable domain is GAGVSQSPRYKVAKRGQDVALRCDPISGHVSLFWYQQALGQGPEFLTYFQNEAQLDKSGLPSDRFFAERPEGSVSTLKIQRTQQEDSAVYLCASSPGGAYNSPLHFGNGTRLTVT.